Following are 8 T cell receptor beta chains from one sample sequenced in a study of shared clonotypes between healthy human individuals (dated by TCRdb to 2018 to 2021). The protocol used for the library was the immunoSEQ multiplex PCR assay. Not all clones reach the TCRdb copy of this immuneACCESS table, which keeps in-frame sequences only. Checked studies attribute under half of the gap to unresolved V genes and leave the rest unexplained. Counted in this sample were a few hundred thousand clones; approximately 97% of them appeared once. The ten largest make up 0.045% to 0.07% of the sample. Sequencing used naive CD4+ T cells sorted from blood. The cell subset or site tag for this specimen amounts to: CD45RA+ positively selected. The receptor source for this set is a woman in her 30s in good health.

The rearrangement uses TRBV7-7 and TRBJ2-3; weak D call: TRBD2 (5 bases). The CDR3 runs to 13 residues. The germline V gene has CDR1 SSHAT and CDR2 FNYEAQ (reference sequence). Trimming removed 6 bases at V and 7 bases at J, with 14 bases between. The CDR3 loop is CASRPTSSNTQYF. CDR3 coding DNA: TGTGCCAGCAGACCCACTAGTTCCAATACGCAGTATTTT.

This clone has just one count. The chain uses TRBV27 and TRBJ2-1; D remains ambiguous. In germline, CDR1 is MNHEY, CDR2 SMNVEV (reference sequence). The V gene lost 4 bases and the J gene lost 1 base, with 14 bases spanning the gap. The CDR3 totals 16 residues. The CDR3 reads CASSSQTLFSYNEQFF. The CDR3 DNA is TGTGCCAGCAGTTCCCAGACTCTTTTTTCCTACAATGAGCAGTTCTTC.

The CDR3 loop reads CASSESTENTEAFF. In DNA form, the CDR3 reads TGTGCCAGCAGCGAGTCGACTGAGAACACTGAAGCTTTCTTT. The chain joins TRBV9 to TRBJ1-1; D not resolved. The CDR3 is made up of 14 amino acids. Germline assignment: CDR1 SGDLS and CDR2 YYNGEE. Trimming took off 3 bases at V and 1 base at J, with 10 bases between the two ends.

V is TRBV19 and J is TRBJ2-5; D gene uncertain. Germline V gene lookup returns CDR1 LNHDA and CDR2 SQIVND (reference sequence). V was pared by 2 bases and J by 1 base, with 8 bases between. The CDR3 totals 14 residues. The CDR3 nucleotides read TGTGCCAGTAGTATACCGCGGTTCCAAGAGACCCAGTACTTC. This translates into CASSIPRFQETQYF.

This chain joins TRBV18 and TRBJ2-2; 7 nucleotides align to TRBD1. J gave up 3 bases and V 1 base, and 5 bases lay outside the gene matches. CDR1 KGHSH and CDR2 LQKENI come from the germline V gene. The CDR3 runs 16 residues. CDR3 region: CASSPQRGRDTGELFF. CDR3 in DNA: TGTGCCAGCTCACCACAGAGGGGGCGCGACACCGGGGAGCTGTTTTTT.

V is TRBV5-6 and J is TRBJ1-5; 10 bases are a match to TRBD1. CDR1 and CDR2 (germline): SGHDT, YYEEEE. The V gene end was trimmed by 3 bases and the J gene end by 3 bases; junction bases not matched to a gene: 3. The CDR3 consists of 15 residues. The CDR3 DNA reads TGTGCCAGCAGCTGGACAGGGGGTATCAATCAGCCCCAGCATTTT. It translates to CASSWTGGINQPQHF.

V usage is TRBV27 and J usage is TRBJ2-5; tentative D call: TRBD2 (5 bases). From germline, CDR1 is MNHEY and CDR2 SMNVEV (reference sequence). The V and J ends lost 3 bases and 1 base respectively, with 9 bases between them. The CDR3 extends over 14 amino acids. CDR3 protein: CASSFLGSQETQYF. CDR3 nucleotides: TGTGCCAGCAGTTTCCTTGGGAGCCAAGAGACCCAGTACTTC.

Of note for this clone: This sample also contains other DNA sequences that code for the same CDR3. This chain connects TRBV6-6 to TRBJ2-7; possible D gene TRBD2, 5 bases. This CDR3 has 12 amino acids. Germline V lookup: CDR1 MNHNY, CDR2 SVGAGI (reference sequence). Trimming removed 6 bases from V and 4 bases from J, with 10 bases in between. CDR3 amino acids: CASSPGSYEQYF. DNA of the CDR3: TGTGCCAGCAGCCCGGGGTCGTACGAGCAGTACTTC.